This TCR beta chain was recovered during a study of blood T cell repertoires in COVID-19. About the study: PBMCs, B-cell-depleted T cells, or T cells provided the cDNA or gDNA that made up the material.

Germline CDR1 SGDLS, CDR2 YYNGEE. Trimming removed 7 bases from V and 7 bases from J; junction bases left unmatched: 9. There are 15 residues in the CDR3. Authors' processing steps: Nucleated cell counts were estimated from reference gene primer amplification. The table came from immunoSEQ multiplex PCR; TCRdb's copy has only in-frame clones and leaves some out. V, J and clone size are taken as reported in that table, and D and trimming were inferred from the DNA itself. The data contain about 34,000 clones, 75% to 95% of them singletons. This sequence joins TRBV9 and TRBJ1-4; 11 bases are a match to TRBD1. The sequenced sample was peripheral blood. This receptor was obtained from a woman aged 80 or over with acute or convalescent COVID-19. The CDR3 nucleotides are TGTGCCAGCGGCCCCGGACAGGGGGCGATTGAAAAACTGTTTTTT. Translated, it gives CASGPGQGAIEKLFF. Combining the CDR3 with reference TRBV9 and TRBJ1-4 gives the whole variable domain DSGVTQTPKHLITATGQRVTLRCSPRSGDLSVYWYQQSLDQGLQFLIQYYNGEERAKGNILERFSAQQFPDLHSELNLSSLELGDSALYFCASGPGQGAIEKLFFGSGTQLSVL.